The text below deals with one T cell receptor (beta chain). Its antigen is currently unknown. One end of the junction varies from germline; a read error may be responsible. This sample was taken from a study of T cells in Graves' hyperthyroidism and ophthalmopathy. Study-level points and caveats: Ophthalmopathy, as predicted by the model, came a median roughly 6.8 months after the prediction.

CDR3 size: 15 residues. The germline CDR1 and CDR2 sequences are SGHTA and FQGTGA. Using RNA transcripts as the source, TCR beta CDR3 regions were amplified. Using the HTBI primer set, a first-round RT-PCR was run on the TCR CDR3. One entry per CDR3 protein, called by TCRdb with MiXCR from the multiplex PCR reads. The sample has approximately 510,000 distinct CDR3 sequences, about 45% seen once. This receptor was obtained from an adult woman with Graves' disease, either hyperthyroidism or ophthalmopathy (not recorded which). The J gene is TRBJ2-1, the V gene TRBV7-3, with TRBD2 matching 12 bases. Source material: peripheral blood or thyroid tissue (not recorded which). The CDR3 DNA reads TGCGCCAGCAGCGCCTCGGGACTAGCGGGTGATGAGCAGTTCTTC. Encoded protein: CASSASGLAGDEQFF.